What follows describes a single T cell receptor beta chain. Its cognate antigen is unknown. Germline CDR1 is LNHDA and CDR2 is SQIVND (reference sequence). The V gene lost 1 base and the J gene lost 8 bases, with 6 bases spanning the gap. The CDR3 contains 13 residues. TCRdb re-called the reads with MiXCR, one entry per CDR3 protein. The sample records fewer than 250,000 distinct CDR3 sequences, roughly an eighth being singletons. This entry comes from a study of T cell repertoires in cytomegalovirus infection. Study at large: CMV infection plus the matching HLA type was flagged by public TCR beta signatures. Study observations and caveats: Predominance within the ex vivo response was attributable to HLA-C-restricted CMV-specific TCR beta clonotypes. Totalled public TCR beta family frequency picked out people who carried CMV plus the relevant HLA.

Sequenced sample: PBMCs. This chain uses TRBV19 with TRBJ1-6; D not certain. This TCR was recovered from a human donor in good health (CMV status not recorded). Some clones in this sample may be carry-over from other donors' samples. The CDR3 spells CASSIGADSPLHF. The CDR3 DNA reads TGTGCCAGTAGTATAGGAGCAGATTCACCCCTCCACTTT.